The 21 T cell receptor beta chains reported below all come from one sample, sequenced in a study of control samples from healthy donors and cancer patients. The protocol was immunoSEQ multiplex PCR, while the TCRdb copy is restricted to in-frame clones and leaves out a portion. Here the sample spans some 120,000 clones, roughly 90% being singletons. Sequencing was performed on blood. These receptors all come from a man aged 50-60 years in good health.

The J gene is TRBJ2-7, the V gene TRBV3-1 (or the pseudogene TRBV3-2); no clear D. Germline V gives CDR1 LGHDT, CDR2 YNNKEL (reference sequence). The CDR3 runs 13 residues. V lost 4 bases and J 7 bases, leaving 14 bases between the germline ends. This CDR3 is CASSPGRLVEQYF. CDR3 in DNA: TGTGCCAGCAGCCCAGGAAGGTTAGTGGAGCAGTACTTC.

The rearrangement links TRBV13 to TRBJ2-7; 9 positions match TRBD1. The CDR3 loop spans 15 amino acids. Germline CDR1 and CDR2: PRHDT and FYEKMQ (reference sequence). V trimming: 5 bases; J trimming: 4 bases; junction bases outside the gene matches: 9. The CDR3 reads CASSGTDRGGYEQYF. The CDR3 DNA reads TGTGCCAGCAGCGGGACGGACAGGGGAGGGTACGAGCAGTACTTC.

V and J are TRBV7-2 and TRBJ2-2, with 7 bases identical to TRBD1. This CDR3 spans 15 amino acids. Germline CDR1 and CDR2: SGHTA and FQGNSA. The V and J ends lost 2 bases and 5 bases, in that order; junction bases with no gene match: 5. The CDR3, as DNA: TGTGCCAGCAGCTTAAGGTTACAGGGGACCGGGGAGCTGTTTTTT. Its translation: CASSLRLQGTGELFF.

The chain recombines TRBV2 with TRBJ1-2, with 8 bases aligning to TRBD1. CDR3 length equals 13 residues. The V gene end was trimmed by 11 bases and the J gene end by 1 base; junction bases not matched to a gene: 6. Germline V gene data show CDR1 as SNHLY and CDR2 as FYNNEI. CDR3 loop: CAARTGLNYGYTF. As DNA, the CDR3 is TGTGCCGCCCGGACAGGGCTTAACTATGGCTACACCTTC. The variable domain in full, with the rest retrieved from reference TRBV2 and TRBJ1-2, is EPEVTQTPSHQVTQMGQEVILRCVPISNHLYFYWYRQILGQKVEFLVSFYNNEISEKSEIFDDQFSVERPDGSNFTLKIRSTKLEDSAMYFCAARTGLNYGYTFGSGTRLTVV.

The CDR3 bases are TGTGCCAGCAGCTGGGGGACAGGGGGCCAGGATCAGCCCCAGCATTTT. This codes for CASSWGTGGQDQPQHF. The V and J genes are TRBV5-5 and TRBJ1-5; 12 bases are shared with TRBD1. V was clipped by 3 bases and J by 5 bases; unmatched bases: 6. In germline, CDR1 is SGHKS, CDR2 YYEKEE (reference sequence). The length of the CDR3 is 16 residues.

This chain joins TRBV6-5 and TRBJ1-4, with D unresolved. The CDR3 is 14 residues long. V lost 2 bases and J 5 bases, leaving 9 bases between the germline ends. CDR1 and CDR2 (germline): MNHEY, SVGAGI. The CDR3 region has the DNA TGTGCCAGCAGTTACCTGGACTCAAATGAAAAACTGTTTTTT. This encodes CASSYLDSNEKLFF.

V usage is TRBV18 and J usage is TRBJ2-5; 12 bases align to TRBD2. The CDR3 contains 15 residues. Germline trimming cut 5 bases from V and 6 bases from J; bases unmatched to any gene: 7. CDR1 and CDR2 (germline): KGHSH, LQKENI. This CDR3 is CASSRTSGDVQTQYF. The CDR3 region has the DNA TGTGCCAGCTCAAGGACTAGCGGGGATGTGCAGACCCAGTACTTC. The variable domain in full, completed from reference TRBV18 and TRBJ2-5, reads NAGVMQNPRHLVRRRGQEARLRCSPMKGHSHVYWYRQLPEEGLKFMVYLQKENIIDESGMPKERFSAEFPKEGPSILRIQQVVRGDSAAYFCASSRTSGDVQTQYFGPGTRLLVL.

CDR3 in amino acids: CASSRNGPTDTQYF. CDR3 nucleotides: TGTGCCAGCAGCCGTAATGGCCCGACAGATACGCAGTATTTT. The V gene is TRBV4-2, the J gene TRBJ2-3; D unresolved. V was trimmed by 4 bases and J by 3 bases, leaving 11 bases between them. CDR3 length: 14 residues. From germline, CDR1 is LGHNA and CDR2 YNFKEQ.

V and J are TRBV28 and TRBJ1-3, with D hard to call. V was shortened by 2 bases and J by 0 bases, with 8 bases between the two germline ends. The germline V gene encodes CDR1 MDHEN and CDR2 SYDVKM. The CDR3 is 15 residues long. The CDR3 DNA follows: TGTGCCAGCAGTTTACGCTTCCTCTCTGGAAACACCATATATTTT. This sequence encodes CASSLRFLSGNTIYF.

This clone was recorded a few times. This rearrangement joins TRBV7-2 to TRBJ2-1; 9 bases match TRBD2. Losses at the gene ends were 4 bases for V and 0 bases for J; bases not matched to a gene: 7. Germline V lookup: CDR1 SGHTA, CDR2 FQGNSA. This CDR3 spans 17 amino acids. CDR3 bases: TGTGCCAGCAGCTCAAATAGCGGGGGAAGCTCCTACAATGAGCAGTTCTTC. This gives the protein CASSSNSGGSSYNEQFF.

The CDR3 nucleotides are TGTGCCAGCAGTTTATTGTTAGGGAGCACAGATACGCAGTATTTT. Translated: CASSLLLGSTDTQYF. This chain connects TRBV27 to TRBJ2-3; D is uncertain. The CDR3 length is 15 residues. The germline V gene has CDR1 MNHEY and CDR2 SMNVEV (reference sequence). The V and J ends lost 1 base and 0 bases respectively, with 8 bases between them.

V usage is TRBV5-1 and J usage is TRBJ2-3; perhaps TRBD2 as D (6 bases). V was cut by 4 bases and J by 0 bases, with 9 bases left in between. The CDR3 is made up of 14 amino acids. CDR1 and CDR2 from the germline V gene are SGHRS and YFSETQ. The CDR3 DNA follows: TGCGCCAGCAGCCTCGGGACTAGCACAGATACGCAGTATTTT. Translated: CASSLGTSTDTQYF.

This clone was seen only once. The gene calls are TRBV27 and TRBJ1-1, with D uncertain. V dropped 5 bases and J dropped 0 bases, with 10 bases sitting between them. The CDR3 totals 14 residues. Germline V gives CDR1 MNHEY, CDR2 SMNVEV (reference sequence). CDR3 sequence reads: CASSPYGLNTEAFF. The CDR3 nucleotides read TGTGCCAGCAGTCCGTACGGTTTGAACACTGAAGCTTTCTTT.

The chain joins TRBV9 to TRBJ2-5; D gene ambiguous. The CDR3 loop spans 15 amino acids. Germline CDR1 reads SGDLS; CDR2 reads YYNGEE. The ends were cut back, 0 bases at V and 3 bases at J, with 12 bases in the middle. CDR3 residues: CASSVDQTSKETQYF. The CDR3 DNA reads as TGTGCCAGCAGCGTAGATCAGACAAGCAAAGAGACCCAGTACTTC.

This clone was observed once. V is TRBV30 and J is TRBJ1-2, with 7 bases fitting TRBD1. The V segment lost 4 bases and the J segment 4 bases; nucleotides outside the gene matches: 12. Germline-derived CDR1 and CDR2 are GTSNPN and SVGIG (reference sequence). The CDR3 is 15 amino acids. The CDR3 reads CAWTQWTGHSYGYTF. The CDR3 DNA sequence: TGTGCCTGGACACAGTGGACAGGCCATTCCTATGGCTACACCTTC.

The gene calls are TRBV29-1 and TRBJ2-5; 10 nucleotides align to TRBD1. This CDR3 comprises 14 residues. Germline-derived CDR1 and CDR2 are SQVTM and ANQGSEA. V was clipped by 7 bases and J by 4 bases; unmatched bases: 9. In DNA, the CDR3 is TGCAGCGGGGAAACCCGGGACAGGGGAGAGACCCAGTACTTC. As protein: CSGETRDRGETQYF. Full variable domain (outside the CDR3, taken from reference TRBV29-1 and TRBJ2-5): SAVISQKPSRDICQRGTSLTIQCQVDSQVTMMFWYRQQPGQSLTLIATANQGSEATYESGFVIDKFPISRPNLTFSTLTVSNMSPEDSSIYLCSGETRDRGETQYFGPGTRLLVL.

This rearrangement joins TRBV5-6 to TRBJ2-2; 8 bases line up with TRBD1. J lost 0 bases, V lost 5 bases, and 9 bases had no gene match. The CDR3 has 17 residues. Germline V gene data show CDR1 as SGHDT and CDR2 as YYEEEE. CDR3 protein: CASRKTGARPNTGELFF. In DNA form, the CDR3 reads TGTGCCAGCAGGAAGACAGGGGCCCGTCCGAACACCGGGGAGCTGTTTTTT.

The gene calls are TRBV30 and TRBJ2-7; D unclear. Germline V gene lookup returns CDR1 GTSNPN and CDR2 SVGIG (reference sequence). V lost 7 bases and J lost 6, with 19 bases in between. The CDR3 runs to 13 residues. CDR3 nucleotides: TGTGCCTTGTCAAGGGTTGTAAAGGGCGAGCAGTACTTC. It translates to CALSRVVKGEQYF.

The V gene is TRBV10-1, the J gene TRBJ1-6; D unresolved. This CDR3 contains 12 residues. CDR1 and CDR2 (germline): WNHNN, SYGVQD (reference sequence). V gave up 3 bases and J gave up 14 bases, with 11 bases separating them. CDR3 region: CASSERAGALHF. Written as DNA, the CDR3 is TGCGCCAGCAGTGAAAGGGCCGGAGCCCTCCACTTT.

The chain joins TRBV9 to TRBJ2-3; 7 nucleotides align to TRBD2. This CDR3 region has 15 residues. The V and J ends lost 0 bases and 4 bases, in that order; junction bases with no gene match: 5. Germline assignment: CDR1 SGDLS and CDR2 YYNGEE. In nucleotides, the CDR3 is TGTGCCAGCAGCGTAGGGTTTGGGAGGGCAGATACGCAGTATTTT. It encodes CASSVGFGRADTQYF.

CDR3 bases: TGTGCCAGCAGCTTCGCCCCAGGGAGCTCCTACAATGAGCAGTTCTTC. Translated, it gives CASSFAPGSSYNEQFF. The J gene is TRBJ2-1, the V gene TRBV11-2; D tentatively fits TRBD1 or TRBD2 (5 bases each). Trimming took 3 bases from V and 0 from J, leaving 12 bases between them. Germline CDR1 is SGHAT and CDR2 is FQNNGV. The CDR3 sequence is 16 residues long.